The 27 T cell receptor beta chains below come from one sample, sequenced in a study of T cells in tumors after PD-1 blockade. Assay used: immunoSEQ multiplex PCR; TCRdb lists only in-frame clones, some missing. This sample has approximately 59,000 clones, with 80% found just once. The source material was PBMCs, sampled before anti-PD-1 treatment. Every receptor here comes from a human donor with basal cell carcinoma.

This rearrangement joins TRBV27 to TRBJ2-2; 10 bases are shared with TRBD1. Trimming cost V 2 bases and J 6 bases; bases outside gene matches: 12. CDR3 length: 18 amino acids. The germline V gene has CDR1 MNHEY and CDR2 SMNVEV (reference sequence). The CDR3 DNA is TGTGCCAGCAGTTTAAAACCCACCGGGACAGGGGTGTCCGGGGAGCTGTTTTTT. It encodes CASSLKPTGTGVSGELFF.

The chain joins TRBV7-9 to TRBJ2-7; 9 positions agree with TRBD1. The length of the CDR3 is 15 residues. With V trimmed by 5 bases and J by 2 bases, 7 bases remained unmatched. Germline lookup yields CDR1 SEHNR and CDR2 FQNEAQ (reference sequence). The CDR3 nucleotides read TGTGCCAGCAGCCCCAGTGGGACAGGGACCTACGAGCAGTACTTC. Its translation is CASSPSGTGTYEQYF.

J is TRBJ1-1 and V is TRBV5-1; 7 bases agree with TRBD1. The CDR3 length is 12 residues. Trimming took 5 bases from V and 7 from J; bases not matched to a gene: 5. Germline V gene sequence: CDR1 SGHRS, CDR2 YFSETQ. CDR3 sequence: CASRRTGDEAFF. CDR3 nucleotide sequence: TGCGCCAGCAGAAGAACAGGGGATGAAGCTTTCTTT.

V and J are TRBV6-5 and TRBJ1-2; weak D call: TRBD1 (5 bases). This CDR3 is 13 amino acids long. The ends were cut back, 5 bases at V and 3 bases at J, with 10 bases in the middle. The germline CDR1 and CDR2 sequences are MNHEY and SVGAGI. CDR3 nucleotides: TGTGCCAGCAGTCCCGGGGGAGACTATGGCTACACCTTC. It is translated as CASSPGGDYGYTF.

The chain carries TRBV7-2 and TRBJ1-5; no clear D. This CDR3 contains 15 residues. Looked up from germline, CDR1 is SGHTA and CDR2 is FQGNSA. The germline V and J ends were trimmed by 1 base and 6 bases, with 13 bases remaining between them. The CDR3 loop reads CASSLGIGVSQPQHF. Here the CDR3 DNA reads TGTGCCAGCAGCTTAGGAATCGGGGTCTCTCAGCCCCAGCATTTT.

This clone was recorded only once. J is TRBJ2-3 and V is TRBV20-1; 8 nucleotides match TRBD2. Germline V lookup: CDR1 DFQATT, CDR2 SNEGSKA (reference sequence). V gave up 3 bases and J gave up 2 bases; unmatched junction bases: 4. CDR3 length: 14 residues. CDR3 nucleotides: TGCAGTGCTAGTAGCGGGGTGAACACAGATACGCAGTATTTT. This encodes CSASSGVNTDTQYF.

This sequence joins TRBV4-1 and TRBJ2-1; 9 nucleotides match TRBD1. The CDR3 has 14 amino acids. V lost 3 bases to trimming and J lost 6 bases; unmatched junction nucleotides: 3. CDR1 is MGHRA, CDR2 YSYEKL, per germline. The CDR3 loop reads CASSHGDRVNEQFF. In DNA form, the CDR3 reads TGCGCCAGCAGCCATGGGGACAGGGTCAATGAGCAGTTCTTC.

The chain links TRBV5-8 to TRBJ2-7; D is unresolved. The CDR3 runs 16 residues. V was pared by 1 base and J by 0 bases, with 14 bases between. The V gene's germline CDR1 is SGHTS and CDR2 YDEGEE. CDR3 amino acids: CASSLSFEHLSYEQYF. CDR3 DNA sequence: TGTGCCAGCAGCTTGAGTTTCGAACACCTCTCCTACGAGCAGTACTTC. The variable domain in full, with the rest retrieved from reference TRBV5-8 and TRBJ2-7, is EAGVTQSPTHLIKTRGQQATLRCSPISGHTSVYWYQQALGLGLQFLLWYDEGEERNRGNFPPRFSGRQFPNYSSELNVNALELEDSALYLCASSLSFEHLSYEQYFGPGTRLTVT.

This rearrangement joins TRBV6-4 to TRBJ1-4, with TRBD1 as a possible D gene (5 bases). Trimming took 4 bases from V and 8 from J, leaving 14 bases between them. The CDR3 has 14 residues. The germline V gene has CDR1 MRHNA and CDR2 SNTAGT. The CDR3 is CASSAEWGVEKLFF. CDR3 nucleotides: TGTGCCAGCAGTGCCGAGTGGGGGGTCGAAAAACTGTTTTTT.

The genes are TRBV5-4 and TRBJ2-5; D possibly corresponds to TRBD1 (6 bases). With 4 bases removed from V and 4 bases from J, the gap between germline ends came to 14 bases. The germline CDR1 and CDR2 sequences are SGHNT and YYREEE (reference sequence). This CDR3 has 14 residues. The CDR3 DNA sequence: TGTGCCAGCAGCAAACAGGGCCGCGGAGAGACCCAGTACTTC. Its translation: CASSKQGRGETQYF.

The rearrangement uses TRBV25-1 and TRBJ2-1; D gene ambiguous. Trimming stripped 4 bases from V and 9 bases from J, with 19 bases between. This CDR3 has 15 amino acids. Per germline, CDR1 MGHDK and CDR2 SYGVNS. CDR3 sequence: CASSGIALAPGEQFF. The DNA of the CDR3 is TGTGCCAGCAGTGGTATAGCTTTGGCCCCCGGTGAGCAGTTCTTC.

The chain carries TRBV12-3 or TRBV12-4 and TRBJ1-2; D not resolved. Trimming cost V 4 bases and J 4 bases, with 7 bases left between them. This CDR3 region has 12 residues. The CDR3 sequence: CASSSDPYGYTF. The CDR3 coding sequence is TGTGCCAGCAGTTCCGATCCCTATGGCTACACCTTC.

This sequence joins TRBV5-1 and TRBJ1-1; TRBD1 aligns across 7 bases. CDR3 size: 15 residues. Trimming removed 3 bases from V and 7 bases from J; junction bases left unmatched: 12. CDR1 and CDR2 (germline): SGHRS, YFSETQ. DNA for the CDR3: TGCGCCAGCAGCTGGAATCAACAGGGGCTGGGTGAAGCTTTCTTT. Protein sequence: CASSWNQQGLGEAFF.

The chain links TRBV10-1 to TRBJ2-3; no clear D. Germline lookup yields CDR1 WNHNN and CDR2 SYGVQD (reference sequence). CDR3 size: 13 residues. V shed 0 bases and J shed 8 bases, with 9 bases lying between them. CDR3 bases: TGCGCCAGCAGTGAGTCCGGCCGCGGTACGCAGTATTTT. Translation: CASSESGRGTQYF.

CDR3 coding DNA: TGCGCCAGCAGCCTCGGTTCGGGGACTCCCTACGAGCAGTACTTC. It is translated as CASSLGSGTPYEQYF. The rearrangement joins TRBV4-1 to TRBJ2-7; tentatively, D is TRBD2 (6 bases). Germline CDR1 is MGHRA and CDR2 is YSYEKL. The CDR3 runs to 15 residues. The germline V and J ends were trimmed by 4 bases and 2 bases, with 15 bases remaining between them.

This chain joins TRBV6-5 and TRBJ2-7; 10 bases fit TRBD1. This CDR3 comprises 13 residues. V was pared by 4 bases and J by 5 bases, with 2 bases of the junction left unmatched. The germline CDR1 and CDR2 sequences are MNHEY and SVGAGI. This CDR3 reads CASSSGQGNEQYF. Written as DNA, the CDR3 is TGTGCCAGCAGTTCGGGACAGGGGAACGAGCAGTACTTC.

This rearrangement joins TRBV14 to TRBJ2-5; weak D call: TRBD2 (6 bases). In germline, CDR1 is SGHDN, CDR2 FVKESK. V dropped 4 bases and J dropped 4 bases, with 10 bases sitting between them. The CDR3 loop spans 13 amino acids. DNA for the CDR3: TGTGCCAGCAGCCCTATCGGGGGAGAGACCCAGTACTTC. It specifies CASSPIGGETQYF.

This clone was counted a single time. V usage is TRBV6-5 and J usage is TRBJ1-1; D is undetermined. V lost 6 bases to trimming and J lost 0 bases, with 8 bases between them. The CDR3 loop spans 13 amino acids. Germline CDR1 and CDR2: MNHEY and SVGAGI. Written as DNA, the CDR3 is TGTGCCAGCAGCTGGTACATGAACACTGAAGCTTTCTTT. This gives the protein CASSWYMNTEAFF.

The rearrangement joins TRBV4-1 to TRBJ1-2; 9 bases fit TRBD1. The length of the CDR3 is 15 residues. With V trimmed by 3 bases and J by 5 bases, 7 bases remained unmatched. Germline lookup yields CDR1 MGHRA and CDR2 YSYEKL. CDR3 residues: CASSQGRDRAYGYTF. CDR3 sequence (DNA): TGCGCCAGCAGCCAGGGCCGGGACAGGGCATATGGCTACACCTTC.

This clone was detected only once. The genes are TRBV5-1 and TRBJ2-5; 13 nucleotides line up with TRBD2. The CDR3 is 17 amino acids. The junction had 7 bases not matched to a gene; V was cut back by 4 bases and J by 1 base. CDR1 and CDR2 from the germline V gene are SGHRS and YFSETQ. Here the CDR3 reads CASSPGLAGRAQETQYF. CDR3 coding DNA: TGCGCCAGCAGCCCGGGACTAGCGGGGCGAGCCCAAGAGACCCAGTACTTC.

This clone was counted once. This chain joins TRBV27 and TRBJ2-1; 13 nucleotides match TRBD2. This CDR3 region has 17 residues. In germline, CDR1 is MNHEY, CDR2 SMNVEV (reference sequence). The V segment lost 5 bases and the J segment 4 bases; nucleotides outside the gene matches: 8. CDR3 in DNA: TGTGCCAGCAGTGATTCAGGACTAGCGGGGGTATACAATGAGCAGTTCTTC. Its translation is CASSDSGLAGVYNEQFF.

The J gene is TRBJ2-3, the V gene TRBV7-8; TRBD2 matches at 14 bases. After removal of 4 bases from V and 5 bases from J, the junction contained 8 bases not matched to a gene. CDR3 length equals 17 residues. Germline CDR1 and CDR2: SGHVS and FQNEAQ. The CDR3 DNA reads as TGTGCCAGCAGCTCGACTAGCGGGGGGGTCGGAGAAGATACGCAGTATTTT. Residues: CASSSTSGGVGEDTQYF.

V and J are TRBV7-8 and TRBJ1-1; D is unresolved. Germline V gene sequence: CDR1 SGHVS, CDR2 FQNEAQ. The V gene lost 2 bases and the J gene lost 0 bases, with 10 bases spanning the gap. The CDR3 is 15 residues long. The CDR3 is CASSLIETMNTEAFF. CDR3 in DNA: TGTGCCAGCAGCTTAATAGAGACCATGAACACTGAAGCTTTCTTT.

The J gene is TRBJ1-4, the V gene TRBV14; D ambiguous. V gave up 0 bases and J gave up 8 bases, with 10 bases separating them. The germline gives CDR1 SGHDN, CDR2 FVKESK. This CDR3 comprises 14 residues. CDR3 nucleotides: TGTGCCAGCAGCCAAGATCTGGGGAGGGAAAAACTGTTTTTT. It encodes CASSQDLGREKLFF.

This clone showed up just a few times. This sequence joins TRBV16 and TRBJ1-2, with D possibly matching TRBD1 (5 bases). The CDR3 length is 19 residues. Germline assignment: CDR1 KGHSY and CDR2 FQNENV. V gave up 8 bases and J gave up 0 bases, with 28 bases separating them. This CDR3 reads CASARGEGTTHHTNYGYTF. CDR3 sequence (DNA): TGTGCCAGCGCCCGGGGAGAGGGGACCACACATCATACTAACTATGGCTACACCTTC.

The genes are TRBV29-1 and TRBJ2-7, with TRBD1 as a possible D gene (6 bases). V was trimmed by 7 bases and J by 3 bases, leaving 13 bases between them. Germline assignment: CDR1 SQVTM and CDR2 ANQGSEA. The CDR3 has 12 amino acids. The CDR3 spells CSALRTDYEQYF. Written as DNA, the CDR3 is TGCAGCGCACTTCGGACAGACTACGAGCAGTACTTC.

J is TRBJ1-2 and V is TRBV6-1; TRBD1 aligns across 7 bases. The junction had 8 bases not matched to a gene; V was cut back by 3 bases and J by 4 bases. The V gene's germline CDR1 is MNHNS and CDR2 SASEGT. The CDR3 consists of 15 residues. CDR3 protein: CASSEVPRTGYGYTF. The CDR3 DNA is TGTGCCAGCAGTGAGGTGCCACGGACAGGCTATGGCTACACCTTC.